This T cell receptor (beta chain) was sequenced in a study of blood T cell repertoires in COVID-19. The overall study: The study drew acute and convalescent COVID-19 samples from the United States, Italy and Spain. Sources were T cells, B-cell-depleted T cells, or PBMCs; the material itself was cDNA or gDNA.

How the authors handled the data: Nucleated cell counts were estimated from reference gene primer amplification. Data came from immunoSEQ multiplex PCR; TCRdb stores just in-frame clones and leaves some out. The V and J calls and the clone size are those of that table, but D and trimming were determined from the DNA. The table lists around 80,000 clones, approximately 80% of them singletons. This clone turned up a few times. CDR3 size: 15 residues. Germline V gene sequence: CDR1 SGHRS, CDR2 YFSETQ. V gave up 0 bases and J gave up 2 bases; unmatched junction bases: 4. The V gene is TRBV5-1, the J gene TRBJ1-1, with 7 bases that match TRBD1. What was sequenced was peripheral blood. The TCR comes from an elderly man with acute or convalescent COVID-19. The CDR3 is CASSLGQGPNTEAFF. The CDR3 DNA sequence: TGCGCCAGCAGCTTGGGACAGGGACCCAACACTGAAGCTTTCTTT. Full variable domain (rest looked up from reference TRBV5-1 and TRBJ1-1): KAGVTQTPRYLIKTRGQQVTLSCSPISGHRSVSWYQQTPGQGLQFLFEYFSETQRNKGNFPGRFSGRQFSNSRSEMNVSTLELGDSALYLCASSLGQGPNTEAFFGQGTRLTVV.